The source of this TCR beta chain is a study of T cell responses to AZD1222 COVID-19 vaccine. Pooling of second doses given at about 4 or about 12 weeks was done. Regarding the study as a whole: Donors were chiefly white British, with a greater number of females, and clonal diversity was perhaps underestimated. Regions 160-218 and 743-854 held dominance among vaccine-associated CD4 TCRs, which spanned spike.

Trimming removed 0 bases at V and 2 bases at J, with 8 bases between. The CDR3 has 15 residues. Germline V gene data show CDR1 as LNHNV and CDR2 as YYDKDF (reference sequence). Only in-frame clones appear in the TCRdb table, and some are missing; sequencing was by immunoSEQ multiplex PCR. The table lists 180,000 or so clones, around nine tenths of them singletons. This clone was seen just once. Antigen unknown. The source was peripheral blood, collected 28 days after the second AZD1222 dose. The V call is TRBV15, the J call TRBJ2-1; unclear D gene. This TCR was sampled from an adult who received the AZD1222 COVID-19 vaccine. CDR3 in amino acids: CATSRDSPAYNEQFF. CDR3 nucleotide sequence: TGTGCCACCAGCAGAGATTCGCCAGCCTACAATGAGCAGTTCTTC. The full variable domain, completed using reference TRBV15 and TRBJ2-1, is DAMVIQNPRYQVTQFGKPVTLSCSQTLNHNVMYWYQQKSSQAPKLLFHYYDKDFNNEADTPDNFQSRRPNTSFCFLDIRSPGLGDTAMYLCATSRDSPAYNEQFFGPGTRLTVL.